The 29 T cell receptor beta chains below all came from one sample that was sequenced in a study of identical twins. Via MiXCR, TCRdb re-called the 5' RACE reads, giving one row per CDR3 protein. This table holds around 1.7 million distinct CDR3 sequences, under 35% found once. Material: cord blood. The origin of the receptors is a newborn girl in good health.

In its sample, this clonotype was seen a few times. The chain couples TRBV7-2 to TRBJ2-5, with 10 bases identical to TRBD2. This CDR3 has 16 residues. Germline CDR1 SGHTA, CDR2 FQGNSA. V lost 1 base to trimming and J lost 1 base; unmatched junction nucleotides: 3. In DNA form, the CDR3 reads TGTGCCAGCAGCTTAGTACGGACTAGCGGCCAAGAGACCCAGTACTTC. It is translated as CASSLVRTSGQETQYF.

This chain uses TRBV9 with TRBJ2-5; 11 nucleotides agree with TRBD2. CDR1 is SGDLS, CDR2 YYNGEE, per germline. The J segment lost 3 bases and the V segment lost 3 bases, leaving 1 base of the junction unmatched. This CDR3 contains 14 residues. CDR3 sequence reads: CASSATSGEETQYF. CDR3 in DNA: TGTGCCAGCAGCGCGACTAGCGGGGAAGAGACCCAGTACTTC.

A remark on this clonotype: A much larger clone sits a single nucleotide away, making a read error possible. The chain is built from TRBV3-1 and TRBJ2-7; D not resolved. Germline CDR1 reads LGHDT; CDR2 reads YNNKEL (reference sequence). The CDR3 spans 12 residues. In DNA, the CDR3 is TGTGCCGGCAGCAAGAGCTCCTACGAGCAGTACTTC. This encodes CAGSKSSYEQYF.

V and J are TRBV28 and TRBJ2-7; a weak D match, TRBD1 (6 bases). With 5 bases removed from V and 0 bases from J, the gap between germline ends came to 14 bases. The CDR3 is 15 amino acids. CDR1 MDHEN and CDR2 SYDVKM come from the germline V gene. CDR3 loop: CASSPTRDTSYEQYF. The CDR3 nucleotides read TGTGCCAGCAGTCCTACGAGGGACACCTCCTACGAGCAGTACTTC. Combining the CDR3 with reference TRBV28 and TRBJ2-7 gives the whole variable domain DVKVTQSSRYLVKRTGEKVFLECVQDMDHENMFWYRQDPGLGLRLIYFSYDVKMKEKGDIPEGYSVSREKKERFSLILESASTNQTSMYLCASSPTRDTSYEQYFGPGTRLTVT.

The V and J genes are TRBV3-1 and TRBJ2-7; D might be TRBD1 (6 bases). V gave up 2 bases and J gave up 3 bases, with 14 bases separating them. CDR1 and CDR2 from the germline V gene are LGHDT and YNNKEL (reference sequence). CDR3 length: 15 residues. The CDR3 region is CASSQTPGQLYEQYF. CDR3 nucleotides: TGTGCCAGCAGCCAAACCCCGGGACAACTCTACGAGCAGTACTTC.

This clonotype appeared a few times. The V and J genes are TRBV7-2 and TRBJ1-1; D call uncertain. Trimming left V 2 bases short and J 3 bases short, with 7 bases between. The CDR3 has 13 residues. The germline V gene encodes CDR1 SGHTA and CDR2 FQGNSA. CDR3 DNA sequence: TGTGCCAGCAGCTTAAGCTTTTACACTGAAGCTTTCTTT. This sequence encodes CASSLSFYTEAFF.

This clonotype was seen at least ten times. This sequence joins TRBV10-3 and TRBJ2-5, with 10 positions matching TRBD1. Germline trimming cut 3 bases from V and 2 bases from J; bases unmatched to any gene: 6. The CDR3 runs 16 residues. Germline V CDR1 and CDR2: ENHRY, SYGVKD. The CDR3 DNA follows: TGTGCCATCAGTGAAGGGACAGGGGACGTACAAGAGACCCAGTACTTC. It translates to CAISEGTGDVQETQYF.

The chain joins TRBV20-1 to TRBJ2-7; TRBD2 agrees at 11 bases. Germline-derived CDR1 and CDR2 are DFQATT and SNEGSKA (reference sequence). V gave up 7 bases and J gave up 5 bases; unmatched junction bases: 7. The CDR3 consists of 13 residues. CDR3 sequence (DNA): TGCAGTGTCTCCGGACTAGCGGGCCACGAGCAGTACTTC. As protein: CSVSGLAGHEQYF.

The V gene is TRBV5-4, the J gene TRBJ2-3; D not certain. The CDR3 is 15 amino acids. Germline CDR1 is SGHNT and CDR2 is YYREEE (reference sequence). Trimming left V 4 bases short and J 2 bases short, with 14 bases between. Here the CDR3 reads CASSASASLTDTQYF. The CDR3 nucleotides are TGTGCCAGCAGCGCGTCGGCTTCCCTCACAGATACGCAGTATTTT.

This clonotype has a count of ten or more. The chain carries TRBV29-1 and TRBJ2-1, with 9 bases matching TRBD2. Looked up from germline, CDR1 is SQVTM and CDR2 is ANQGSEA. V lost 4 bases to trimming and J lost 9 bases; unmatched junction nucleotides: 16. The CDR3 sequence is 16 residues long. CDR3: CSVGPGSAGGLREQFF. Written as DNA, the CDR3 is TGCAGCGTTGGGCCAGGTTCTGCGGGGGGGCTTCGTGAGCAGTTCTTC.

This clonotype has only a few counts. In DNA form, the CDR3 reads TGTGCCAGCAGCTTAGCGCTAAGAGGTCAGACCTCGAGCTCCTACGAGCAGTACTTC. Its translation: CASSLALRGQTSSSYEQYF. V gene TRBV7-9 combines with J gene TRBJ2-7; D gene uncertain. CDR3 length: 19 residues. CDR1 and CDR2 from the germline V gene are SEHNR and FQNEAQ (reference sequence). Trimming took 0 bases from V and 0 from J, leaving 21 bases between them.

This clonotype came up a few times. The rearrangement links TRBV28 to TRBJ2-7, with TRBD2 matching over 7 bases. V was clipped by 3 bases and J by 0 bases; unmatched bases: 5. In germline, CDR1 is MDHEN, CDR2 SYDVKM. The length of the CDR3 is 15 residues. Here the CDR3 reads CASSFAGVSSYEQYF. CDR3 DNA sequence: TGTGCCAGCAGTTTCGCGGGGGTTAGCTCCTACGAGCAGTACTTC.

The J gene is TRBJ2-7, the V gene TRBV12-3 or TRBV12-4; TRBD1 might be the D (6 bases). V was trimmed by 5 bases and J by 3 bases, leaving 14 bases between them. The CDR3 is 14 amino acids. The CDR3 reads CASSPRTQGYEQYF. CDR3 nucleotides: TGTGCCAGCAGTCCCCGAACACAGGGCTACGAGCAGTACTTC.

The chain employs TRBV13 and TRBJ1-5; 10 nucleotides agree with TRBD1. V gave up 5 bases and J gave up 1 base; unmatched junction bases: 8. Germline V CDR1 and CDR2: PRHDT, FYEKMQ (reference sequence). CDR3 length: 17 amino acids. This CDR3 reads CASSIGQGGASNQPQHF. CDR3 DNA: TGTGCCAGCAGCATCGGACAGGGGGGCGCGAGCAATCAGCCCCAGCATTTT.

This clonotype occurred a few times. The chain links TRBV20-1 to TRBJ2-3, with 9 nucleotides matching TRBD2. CDR3 length equals 16 residues. Trimming at V came to 8 bases and at J to 4 bases, leaving 16 bases not matched to a gene. CDR1 and CDR2 from the germline V gene are DFQATT and SNEGSKA (reference sequence). The CDR3 DNA reads TGCAGTACTAAAACCGGGACTAGCTCCCGGCCAGATACGCAGTATTTT. This encodes CSTKTGTSSRPDTQYF.

The chain links TRBV11-3 to TRBJ2-3; D is unresolved. Germline loops: CDR1 SGHNT, CDR2 YENEEA. The CDR3 spans 15 residues. V lost 1 base and J 3 bases, leaving 11 bases between the germline ends. CDR3 sequence reads: CASSLGRLLTDTQYF. The CDR3 DNA reads TGTGCCAGCAGCTTAGGACGGCTTCTTACAGATACGCAGTATTTT. Variable domain in full (rest from reference TRBV11-3 and TRBJ2-3): EAGVVQSPRYKIIEKKQPVAFWCNPISGHNTLYWYLQNLGQGPELLIRYENEEAVDDSQLPKDRFSAERLKGVDSTLKIQPAELGDSAVYLCASSLGRLLTDTQYFGPGTRLTVL.

The V gene is TRBV5-1, the J gene TRBJ2-7; D perhaps matches TRBD2 (5 bases). V was clipped by 6 bases and J by 4 bases, with 17 bases between them. Germline values: CDR1 SGHRS, CDR2 YFSETQ. This CDR3 region has 14 residues. CDR3 in DNA: TGCGCCAGCATTTACCAGCGGAGAAGTTACGAGCAGTACTTC. It is translated as CASIYQRRSYEQYF.

The chain combines TRBV7-9 with TRBJ1-2; D unresolved. The CDR3 sequence is 14 residues long. Trimming removed 1 base from V and 4 bases from J, with 10 bases in between. CDR1 is SEHNR and CDR2 is FQNEAQ in the germline V gene (reference sequence). The CDR3 loop is CASSLDSDIYGYTF. As DNA, the CDR3 is TGTGCCAGCAGCTTAGACAGCGACATCTATGGCTACACCTTC.

V gene TRBV3-1 combines with J gene TRBJ1-2; tentatively, D is TRBD1 (6 bases). From germline, CDR1 is LGHDT and CDR2 YNNKEL (reference sequence). V was shortened by 1 base and J by 7 bases, with 16 bases between the two germline ends. The CDR3 loop spans 15 amino acids. The CDR3 spells CASSQVPTGPSGYTF. The CDR3 bases are TGTGCCAGCAGCCAAGTGCCGACAGGTCCCTCTGGCTACACCTTC. The entire variable domain, with the rest obtained from reference TRBV3-1 and TRBJ1-2, is as follows: DTAVSQTPKYLVTQMGNDKSIKCEQNLGHDTMYWYKQDSKKFLKIMFSYNNKELIINETVPNRFSPKSPDKAHLNLHINSLELGDSAVYFCASSQVPTGPSGYTFGSGTRLTVV.

This clonotype was observed a handful of times. The chain carries TRBV20-1 and TRBJ2-1; TRBD2 matches at 7 bases. V lost 0 bases and J lost 5; bases outside the gene matches: 10. CDR3 length: 16 residues. Looked up from germline, CDR1 is DFQATT and CDR2 is SNEGSKA (reference sequence). The DNA for the CDR3 is TGCAGTGCTAGAGATTCCACGGGAGGCGTGGACAATGAGCAGTTCTTC. Amino acids: CSARDSTGGVDNEQFF.

The chain joins TRBV29-1 to TRBJ1-1; D is ambiguous. CDR1 and CDR2 (germline): SQVTM, ANQGSEA. The CDR3 extends over 14 amino acids. V lost 5 bases and J 1 base, leaving 14 bases between the germline ends. The chain's CDR3 is CSVQHRARNTEAFF. The DNA for the CDR3 is TGCAGCGTTCAACACCGGGCCCGGAACACTGAAGCTTTCTTT.

This clonotype turned up a few times. This rearrangement joins TRBV29-1 to TRBJ2-7; D is unclear. V dropped 5 bases and J dropped 2 bases, with 10 bases sitting between them. The CDR3 consists of 12 residues. The germline gives CDR1 SQVTM, CDR2 ANQGSEA. CDR3 sequence reads: CSVYSSPYEQYF. The CDR3 region has the DNA TGCAGCGTTTACAGTTCTCCCTACGAGCAGTACTTC.

This clonotype occurred many times. This chain links TRBV28 with TRBJ2-3, with 9 bases fitting TRBD1. This CDR3 comprises 16 residues. Germline trimming cut 4 bases from V and 4 bases from J; bases unmatched to any gene: 9. Germline-derived CDR1 and CDR2 are MDHEN and SYDVKM. This CDR3 is CASSSAVWTGADTQYF. The CDR3 nucleotides read TGTGCCAGCAGTTCAGCAGTTTGGACAGGGGCAGATACGCAGTATTTT.

This clonotype was found a few times. This chain joins TRBV5-1 and TRBJ2-7, with D hard to call. There are 13 residues in the CDR3. CDR1 and CDR2 (germline): SGHRS, YFSETQ. V was clipped by 5 bases and J by 1 base, with 10 bases between them. CDR3 DNA sequence: TGCGCCAGCAGTCAATCAACATCCTACGAGCAGTACTTC. Protein: CASSQSTSYEQYF.

This rearrangement joins TRBV20-1 to TRBJ2-3; 12 positions agree with TRBD2. After removal of 4 bases from V and 5 bases from J, the junction contained 4 bases not matched to a gene. Germline assignment: CDR1 DFQATT and CDR2 SNEGSKA (reference sequence). The CDR3 is made up of 14 amino acids. The CDR3 DNA follows: TGCAGTGCTACCCTGGGACTAGCGGGAGATACGCAGTATTTT. It is translated as CSATLGLAGDTQYF.

This clonotype has at least ten counts. The CDR3 loop reads CASSSPGLALDEQFF. CDR3 DNA: TGTGCCAGCAGTTCCCCGGGACTAGCGCTGGATGAGCAGTTCTTC. V and J are TRBV28 and TRBJ2-1; 10 nucleotides agree with TRBD2. Trimming cost V 4 bases and J 8 bases; bases outside gene matches: 8. Germline assignment: CDR1 MDHEN and CDR2 SYDVKM. The CDR3 runs 15 residues.

This sequence joins TRBV4-1 and TRBJ2-3; no definite D call. V was clipped by 0 bases and J by 6 bases, with 7 bases between them. Germline V gene data show CDR1 as MGHRA and CDR2 as YSYEKL. The CDR3 is made up of 13 amino acids. This chain's CDR3 is CASSQDPLDTQYF. In nucleotides, the CDR3 is TGCGCCAGCAGCCAAGATCCACTCGATACGCAGTATTTT.

The chain couples TRBV20-1 to TRBJ1-1, with D maybe TRBD1 (5 bases). V was cut by 0 bases and J by 7 bases, with 18 bases left in between. Germline V gene lookup returns CDR1 DFQATT and CDR2 SNEGSKA (reference sequence). The CDR3 runs 15 residues. CDR3 nucleotides: TGCAGTGCTAGAGATCCGCAGTGGGGGAATCATGAAGCTTTCTTT. This codes for CSARDPQWGNHEAFF.

The CDR3, as DNA: TGTGCCAGCAGTGCCCGTGATAGCGGGAGTCCAGATACGCAGTATTTT. Translated: CASSARDSGSPDTQYF. The genes are TRBV6-4 and TRBJ2-3; 9 bases are shared with TRBD2. The CDR3 totals 16 residues. Trimming cost V 4 bases and J 4 bases; bases outside gene matches: 9. Per the germline V gene, CDR1 is MRHNA and CDR2 is SNTAGT.